These 20 T cell receptor beta chains came from one sample sequenced in a study of blood T cell repertoires in COVID-19. Sequencing was performed with immunoSEQ multiplex PCR; in TCRdb, only in-frame clones are kept and a portion is missing. The data contain around 120,000 clones, over 80% of them singletons. Sequencing was performed on peripheral blood. The receptor source for this set is a middle-aged man with active or convalescent COVID-19.

This clone showed up just once. The V gene is TRBV11-2, the J gene TRBJ2-5, with TRBD2 matching over 12 bases. Trimming removed 4 bases from V and 13 bases from J; junction bases left unmatched: 4. The CDR3 has 12 amino acids. The germline gives CDR1 SGHAT, CDR2 FQNNGV. The CDR3 DNA follows: TGTGCCAGCAGCTCCGGACTAGCGGGGATGTACTTC. Translated: CASSSGLAGMYF.

The rearrangement uses TRBV10-3 and TRBJ2-7, with 9 positions matching TRBD2. The CDR3 sequence is 15 residues long. Trimming cost V 2 bases and J 3 bases; bases outside gene matches: 5. Germline values: CDR1 ENHRY, CDR2 SYGVKD. CDR3 DNA: TGTGCCATCAGTGAGGGGACTAGCCAGATCTACGAGCAGTACTTC. This translates into CAISEGTSQIYEQYF.

V is TRBV15 and J is TRBJ1-5, with a tentative D call TRBD1 (5 bases). The V gene lost 1 base and the J gene lost 7 bases, with 14 bases spanning the gap. CDR3 length: 15 residues. CDR1 LNHNV and CDR2 YYDKDF come from the germline V gene (reference sequence). CDR3 loop: CATSRGGGKPQPQHF. The CDR3 coding sequence is TGTGCCACCAGCAGAGGGGGCGGGAAGCCCCAGCCCCAGCATTTT.

V and J are TRBV18 and TRBJ1-2; D is perhaps TRBD1 (6 bases). The germline V and J ends were trimmed by 4 bases and 2 bases, with 8 bases remaining between them. This CDR3 has 13 amino acids. In germline, CDR1 is KGHSH, CDR2 LQKENI. The CDR3 loop is CASSHGTNYGYTF. CDR3 coding DNA: TGTGCCAGCTCACACGGGACAAACTATGGCTACACCTTC. Full variable domain (remainder filled in from reference TRBV18 and TRBJ1-2): NAGVMQNPRHLVRRRGQEARLRCSPMKGHSHVYWYRQLPEEGLKFMVYLQKENIIDESGMPKERFSAEFPKEGPSILRIQQVVRGDSAAYFCASSHGTNYGYTFGSGTRLTVV.

Concerning this clone itself: The junction and the germline gene differ at one end; a read error may be behind it. The chain recombines TRBV7-2 with TRBJ2-6; 10 bases are a match to TRBD1. CDR1 SGHTA and CDR2 FQGNSA come from the germline V gene. The length of the CDR3 is 18 residues. For the CDR3, the DNA is TGTGCCAGCAGCACCGGACAGGGGGTCCCCTCTAGGGCCAACGTCCTGACTTTC. Its translation is CASSTGQGVPSRANVLTF.

The V gene is TRBV5-1, the J gene TRBJ2-2; 7 nucleotides match TRBD1. CDR1 is SGHRS and CDR2 is YFSETQ in the germline V gene. The trim removed 0 bases at V and 4 bases at J, leaving 3 bases unmatched. The CDR3 covers 15 residues. CDR3 protein: CASSLGTGGTGELFF. The CDR3 coding sequence is TGCGCCAGCAGCTTGGGGACAGGCGGCACCGGGGAGCTGTTTTTT.

The CDR3 nucleotides are TGCGCCAGCTCTTATCCGGGACAGAGCCCAGATAATGAAAAACTGTTTTTT. It encodes CASSYPGQSPDNEKLFF. The chain is built from TRBV4-1 and TRBJ1-4, with 7 positions matching TRBD1. With V trimmed by 8 bases and J by 4 bases, 16 bases remained unmatched. The CDR3 consists of 17 residues. CDR1 and CDR2 (germline): MGHRA, YSYEKL.

The chain is built from TRBV7-2 and TRBJ2-5, with 14 bases lining up with TRBD2. The CDR3 has 17 amino acids. In germline, CDR1 is SGHTA, CDR2 FQGNSA. The ends lost 4 bases at V and 4 bases at J; junction bases unmatched: 8. The DNA for the CDR3 is TGTGCCAGCAGCTCACGCATTGGACTAGCGGGGGGAGAGACCCAGTACTTC. It is translated as CASSSRIGLAGGETQYF.

This clone was recorded once. V gene TRBV6-2 or TRBV6-3 combines with J gene TRBJ2-3; 10 nucleotides line up with TRBD2. The CDR3 length is 16 residues. CDR1 is MNHEY, CDR2 SVGEGT, per germline. The junction had 10 bases not matched to a gene; V was cut back by 4 bases and J by 6 bases. CDR3 sequence reads: CASSSMGLAKEDTQYF. In nucleotides, the CDR3 is TGTGCCAGCAGTTCCATGGGACTAGCGAAGGAGGATACGCAGTATTTT.

The chain employs TRBV27 and TRBJ2-7; 11 bases line up with TRBD2. Germline assignment: CDR1 MNHEY and CDR2 SMNVEV (reference sequence). This CDR3 contains 15 residues. V lost 6 bases and J lost 7; bases outside the gene matches: 11. The CDR3 nucleotides are TGTGCCAGCAGGTCGCTAGCGGGGGGATCGATTGAGCAGTACTTC. Protein product: CASRSLAGGSIEQYF.

This clone was seen a single time. The V gene is TRBV11-2, the J gene TRBJ1-5; TRBD1 matches 10 bases. V lost 6 bases to trimming and J lost 6 bases; unmatched junction nucleotides: 11. This CDR3 is built from 16 residues. The V gene's germline CDR1 is SGHAT and CDR2 FQNNGV. CDR3 region: CASSPTGTGVFQPQHF. The CDR3 nucleotides read TGTGCCAGCAGTCCGACCGGGACAGGGGTTTTTCAGCCCCAGCATTTT.

This chain uses TRBV5-6 with TRBJ2-3; 9 nucleotides line up with TRBD2. The CDR3 covers 18 residues. The germline V gene has CDR1 SGHDT and CDR2 YYEEEE. Unmatched junction bases numbered 9, after V lost 0 bases and J lost 1 base. The CDR3 DNA follows: TGTGCCAGCAGCTTGGCCAACGAGCGGGGGGCTGGCACAGATACGCAGTATTTT. Amino acids: CASSLANERGAGTDTQYF.

The rearrangement joins TRBV15 to TRBJ2-5; 9 bases are shared with TRBD2. V lost 8 bases and J lost 5; bases outside the gene matches: 9. CDR3 length: 14 amino acids. Germline V CDR1 and CDR2: LNHNV, YYDKDF (reference sequence). Here the CDR3 DNA reads TGTGCCACCGGTGCGGGGGGGGACTTGGAGACCCAGTACTTC. This encodes CATGAGGDLETQYF.

The rearrangement joins TRBV11-3 to TRBJ2-1, with 7 nucleotides matching TRBD2. This CDR3 region has 15 residues. CDR1 is SGHNT, CDR2 YENEEA, per germline. J lost 9 bases, V lost 0 bases, and 8 bases had no gene match. CDR3 in amino acids: CASSLDGMGGSEQFF. CDR3 nucleotide sequence: TGTGCCAGCAGCTTAGATGGCATGGGAGGGAGTGAGCAGTTCTTC.

The chain has TRBV5-3 and TRBJ2-7; 7 positions agree with TRBD1. TRBV5-3 has ORF status, its function being uncertain. The J segment lost 3 bases and the V segment lost 3 bases, leaving 9 bases of the junction unmatched. The CDR3 has 15 amino acids. CDR3: CARSWTWDRYYEQYF. CDR3 nucleotides: TGTGCCAGAAGCTGGACTTGGGACAGATACTACGAGCAGTACTTC.

This chain connects TRBV7-8 to TRBJ1-5; D gene ambiguous. Germline V gives CDR1 SGHVS, CDR2 FQNEAQ. V was shortened by 8 bases and J by 1 base, with 12 bases between the two germline ends. This CDR3 is built from 14 residues. The CDR3 is CASSKFQSNQPQHF. DNA for the CDR3: TGTGCCAGCTCCAAGTTTCAGAGCAATCAGCCCCAGCATTTT.

The chain recombines TRBV5-1 with TRBJ2-1; TRBD1 matches at 8 bases. Germline V gene sequence: CDR1 SGHRS, CDR2 YFSETQ. This CDR3 has 15 amino acids. V lost 0 bases to trimming and J lost 7 bases; unmatched junction nucleotides: 6. The CDR3 DNA is TGCGCCAGCAGCTTGGGATCTACAGGGGGGAATGAGCAGTTCTTC. Amino acid sequence: CASSLGSTGGNEQFF.

On this clone itself: Within the sample, other DNA sequences also encode this same CDR3. V and J are TRBV5-1 and TRBJ2-1; TRBD1 matches 8 bases. This CDR3 contains 14 residues. The germline CDR1 and CDR2 sequences are SGHRS and YFSETQ. The V and J ends lost 4 bases and 5 bases, in that order; junction bases with no gene match: 5. The CDR3 region is CASSLGQENNEQFF. DNA for the CDR3: TGCGCCAGCAGCCTGGGACAGGAGAACAATGAGCAGTTCTTC.

The genes are TRBV2 and TRBJ1-5; D is perhaps TRBD1 (5 bases). The CDR3 sequence is 15 residues long. Trimming cost V 4 bases and J 6 bases, with 16 bases left between them. Germline V gene lookup returns CDR1 SNHLY and CDR2 FYNNEI. CDR3 sequence: CASSGGRRMGQPQHF. CDR3 DNA: TGTGCCAGCAGTGGGGGGAGGCGGATGGGTCAGCCCCAGCATTTT.

The CDR3 protein is CSVEGQAKNIQYF. CDR3 DNA: TGCAGCGTTGAGGGACAGGCCAAAAACATTCAGTACTTC. V usage is TRBV29-1 and J usage is TRBJ2-4; 7 bases align to TRBD1. J gave up 1 base and V 3 bases, and 0 bases lay outside the gene matches. The CDR3 contains 13 residues. Germline CDR1 is SQVTM and CDR2 is ANQGSEA.